This passage covers 6 T cell receptor beta chains from one sample sequenced in a study of shared clonotypes between healthy human individuals. Using immunoSEQ multiplex PCR, the repertoire was profiled, and TCRdb retains in-frame clones only, with some absent. The repertoire includes about 2,500,000 clones, more than 90% of them detected once, and roughly 0.13% sits in the top ten. Sample: naive CD4+ T cells sorted from blood. Subset denoted: CD45RA+ positively selected. These receptors were taken from a man aged 18 to 30 in good health.

Note on this clone: Distinct nucleotide sequences in the sample also encode this CDR3. The V and J genes are TRBV20-1 and TRBJ1-2, with no clear D. The V gene lost 0 bases and the J gene lost 7 bases, with 0 bases spanning the gap. This CDR3 has 9 residues. Germline CDR1 reads DFQATT; CDR2 reads SNEGSKA (reference sequence). Written as DNA, the CDR3 is TGCAGTGCTAGAGATGGCTACACCTTC. It yields the protein CSARDGYTF.

The chain is built from TRBV6-6 and TRBJ2-7; TRBD2 agrees at 10 bases. This CDR3 has 15 amino acids. Germline trimming cut 6 bases from V and 7 bases from J; bases unmatched to any gene: 12. The germline CDR1 and CDR2 sequences are MNHNY and SVGAGI (reference sequence). The CDR3 nucleotides read TGTGCCAGCAGCCCTGGTCTAGCGGGAGCGGAAGAGCAGTACTTC. As protein: CASSPGLAGAEEQYF.

The chain employs TRBV4-1 and TRBJ2-3, with a tentative D call TRBD2 (7 bases). Germline V gene lookup returns CDR1 MGHRA and CDR2 YSYEKL. Trimming pared 0 bases from V and 8 bases from J, leaving 18 bases between. CDR3 length equals 16 residues. The CDR3 nucleotides read TGCGCCAGCAGCCAAGATGGAGGGGGGGGCCGTCTTACGCAGTATTTT. It translates to CASSQDGGGGRLTQYF.

As for this clone: The same CDR3 also results from other DNA sequences found in this sample. This chain links TRBV19 with TRBJ2-7; no firm D call. V lost 1 base to trimming and J lost 3 bases, with 7 bases between them. CDR1 and CDR2 from the germline V gene are LNHDA and SQIVND (reference sequence). The CDR3 has 13 residues. The CDR3 DNA reads as TGTGCCAGTAGTATAGGACGGAGCTACGAGCAGTACTTC. Protein product: CASSIGRSYEQYF.

The chain links TRBV7-3 to TRBJ2-3; 7 bases align to TRBD1. The ends lost 1 base at V and 0 bases at J; junction bases unmatched: 4. The germline gives CDR1 SGHTA, CDR2 FQGTGA. The CDR3 is made up of 16 amino acids. The CDR3 DNA reads TGTGCCAGCAGCTTAATGGGCAGGGGGAGCACAGATACGCAGTATTTT. This sequence encodes CASSLMGRGSTDTQYF.

The rearrangement joins TRBV10-3 to TRBJ2-7, with 10 bases lining up with TRBD2. Per germline, CDR1 ENHRY and CDR2 SYGVKD. The CDR3 has 14 amino acids. V gave up 3 bases and J gave up 4 bases; unmatched junction bases: 3. The CDR3: CAISERTSGYEQYF. The CDR3 nucleotides read TGTGCCATCAGTGAAAGGACTAGCGGATACGAGCAGTACTTC.